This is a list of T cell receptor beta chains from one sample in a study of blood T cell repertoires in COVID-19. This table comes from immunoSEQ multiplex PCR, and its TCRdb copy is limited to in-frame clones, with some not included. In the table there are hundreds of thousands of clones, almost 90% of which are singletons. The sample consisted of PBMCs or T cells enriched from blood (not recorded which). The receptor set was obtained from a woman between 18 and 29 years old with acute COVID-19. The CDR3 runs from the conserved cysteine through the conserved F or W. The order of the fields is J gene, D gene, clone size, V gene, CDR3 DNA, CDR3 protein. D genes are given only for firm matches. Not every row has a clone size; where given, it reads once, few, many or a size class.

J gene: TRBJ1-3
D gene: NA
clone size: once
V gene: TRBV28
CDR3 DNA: TGTGCCAGCAGACCGGACGGCCAGGGCTCTGGAAACACCATATATTTT
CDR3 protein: CASRPDGQGSGNTIYF

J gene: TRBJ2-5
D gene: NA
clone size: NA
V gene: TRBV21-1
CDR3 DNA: TGTGCCAGCAGAACTCGACAGGGAGGCCAAGAGACCCAGTACTTC
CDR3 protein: CASRTRQGGQETQYF

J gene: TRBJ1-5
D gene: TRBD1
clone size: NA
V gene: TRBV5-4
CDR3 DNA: TGTGCCAGCAGCTTGGACAGGGGTCAGCCCCAGCATTTT
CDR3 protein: CASSLDRGQPQHF

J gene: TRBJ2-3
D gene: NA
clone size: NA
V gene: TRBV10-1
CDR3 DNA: TGCGCCAGCAGTGAGTCGACGGGATCCCGCACAGATACGCAGTATTTT
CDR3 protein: CASSESTGSRTDTQYF

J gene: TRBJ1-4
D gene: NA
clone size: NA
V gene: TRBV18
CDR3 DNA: TGTGCCAGCTCACCACCGATCTCGGGGTCCCAAAAACTGTTTTTT
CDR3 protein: CASSPPISGSQKLFF

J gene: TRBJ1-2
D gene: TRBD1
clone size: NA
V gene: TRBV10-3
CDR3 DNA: TGTGCCATCGGGGATAGGGACAGCTCTAACTATGGCTACACCTTC
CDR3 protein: CAIGDRDSSNYGYTF

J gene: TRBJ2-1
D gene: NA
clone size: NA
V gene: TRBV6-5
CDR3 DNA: TGTGCCAGCAGTCGGCTAGTGAACAATGAGCAGTTCTTC
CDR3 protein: CASSRLVNNEQFF

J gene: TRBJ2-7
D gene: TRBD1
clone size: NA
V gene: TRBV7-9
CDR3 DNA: TGTGCCAGCAGCTTATCAGGGGGCGGTGAGCAGTACTTC
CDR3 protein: CASSLSGGGEQYF

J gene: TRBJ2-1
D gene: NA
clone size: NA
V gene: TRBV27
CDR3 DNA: TGTGCCAGCACCTCTAACAGGCTAGCGCATGGCAATGAGCAGTTCTTC
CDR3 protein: CASTSNRLAHGNEQFF

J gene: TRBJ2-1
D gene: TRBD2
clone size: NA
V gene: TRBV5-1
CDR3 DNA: TGCGCCAGCAGCCCTCACCGACTAGCGGAGTACAATGAGCAGTTCTTC
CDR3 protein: CASSPHRLAEYNEQFF

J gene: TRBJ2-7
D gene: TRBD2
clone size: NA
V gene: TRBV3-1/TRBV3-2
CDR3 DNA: TGTGCCAGCAGCCTCACTAGCGGGACGGGCGAGCAGTACTTC
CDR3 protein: CASSLTSGTGEQYF

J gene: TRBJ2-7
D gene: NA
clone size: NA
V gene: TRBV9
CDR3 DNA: TGTGCCAGCAGCGCCAACAGGGACTCCTACGAGCAGTACTTC
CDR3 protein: CASSANRDSYEQYF

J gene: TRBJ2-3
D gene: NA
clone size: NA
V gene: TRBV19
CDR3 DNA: TGTGCCAGTAGTAGGGGGACTACAGATACGCAGTATTTT
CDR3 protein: CASSRGTTDTQYF

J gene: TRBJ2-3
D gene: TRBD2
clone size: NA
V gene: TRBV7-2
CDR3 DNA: TGTGCCAGCAGCTTAGCTGGCGGGAGGGGCCTTGTAACTAGCACAGATACGCAGTATTTT
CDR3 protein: CASSLAGGRGLVTSTDTQYF

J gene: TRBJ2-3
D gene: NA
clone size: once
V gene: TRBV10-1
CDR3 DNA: TGCGCCAGCAGTCTGGACAGAGCTAGCACAGATACGCAGTATTTT
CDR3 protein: CASSLDRASTDTQYF

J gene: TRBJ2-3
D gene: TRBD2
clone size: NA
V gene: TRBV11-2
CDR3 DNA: TGTGCCAGCAGCTTAGATTATCGGACTAGCGGCACAGATACGCAGTATTTT
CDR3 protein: CASSLDYRTSGTDTQYF

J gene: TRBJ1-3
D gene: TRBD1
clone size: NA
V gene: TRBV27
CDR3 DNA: TGTGCCAGCAGTTCCCTTGACAGGGTCAACACCATATATTTT
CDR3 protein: CASSSLDRVNTIYF

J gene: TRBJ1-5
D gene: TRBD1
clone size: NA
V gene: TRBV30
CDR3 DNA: TGTGCCTGGAGTCCCAGGGACAGGGAAGAACAGCCCCAGCATTTT
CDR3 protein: CAWSPRDREEQPQHF

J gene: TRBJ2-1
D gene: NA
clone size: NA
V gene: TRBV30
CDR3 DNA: TGTGCCTGGACCCGCTGGGGAGCCCCTGAGCAGTTCTTC
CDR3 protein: CAWTRWGAPEQFF

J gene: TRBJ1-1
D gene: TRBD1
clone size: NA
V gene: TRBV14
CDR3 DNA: TGTGCCAGCAGCCTTTGGACAGGGGGCACTGAAGCTTTCTTT
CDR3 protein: CASSLWTGGTEAFF

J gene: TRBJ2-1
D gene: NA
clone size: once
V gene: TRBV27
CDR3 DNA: TGTGCCAGCAGTTTTTTTTCCCCCACTAGGAATGAGCAGTTCTTC
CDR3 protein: CASSFFSPTRNEQFF

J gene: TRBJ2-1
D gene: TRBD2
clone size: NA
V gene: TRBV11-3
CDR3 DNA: TGTGCCAGCAGCTTACGCCGCGGGACTAGCGCCTACAATGAGCAGTTCTTC
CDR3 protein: CASSLRRGTSAYNEQFF

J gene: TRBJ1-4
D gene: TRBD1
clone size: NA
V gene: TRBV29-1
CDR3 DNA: TGCAGCGCTCTCAGGGGGTTGAATGAAAAACTGTTTTTT
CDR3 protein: CSALRGLNEKLFF

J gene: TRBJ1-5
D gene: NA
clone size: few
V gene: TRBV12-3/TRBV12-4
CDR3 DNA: TGTGCCAGCAGTTTAAACCAGGCAAGGCATTTT
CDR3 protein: CASSLNQARHF

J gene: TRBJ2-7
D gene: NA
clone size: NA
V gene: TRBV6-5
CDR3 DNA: TGTGCCAGCAGACCCAGACTAGACAACTCCTACGAGCAGTACTTC
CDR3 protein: CASRPRLDNSYEQYF

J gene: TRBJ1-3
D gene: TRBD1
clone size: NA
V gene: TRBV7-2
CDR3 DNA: TGTGCCAGCAGCTTAACAGGGGCCTCTGGAAACACCATATATTTT
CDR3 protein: CASSLTGASGNTIYF

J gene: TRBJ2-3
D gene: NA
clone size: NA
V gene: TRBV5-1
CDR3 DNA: TGCGCCAGCAGCTTAACGAGCGGACTTGGCACAGATACGCAGTATTTT
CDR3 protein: CASSLTSGLGTDTQYF

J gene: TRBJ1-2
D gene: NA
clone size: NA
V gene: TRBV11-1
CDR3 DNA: TGTGCCAGCGAACACAGGGTTCTTGTTGGCTACACCTTC
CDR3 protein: CASEHRVLVGYTF

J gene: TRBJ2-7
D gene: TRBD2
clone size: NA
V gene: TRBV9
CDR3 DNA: TGTGCCAGCAGCTCCACAGCGGGAGCAGTGGGGTACGAGCAGTACTTC
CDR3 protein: CASSSTAGAVGYEQYF

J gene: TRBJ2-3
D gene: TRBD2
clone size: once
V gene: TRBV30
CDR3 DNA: TGTGCCTGGAGCGATACAGGTTTCCCAGCGGGAAATACGCAGTATTTT
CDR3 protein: CAWSDTGFPAGNTQYF

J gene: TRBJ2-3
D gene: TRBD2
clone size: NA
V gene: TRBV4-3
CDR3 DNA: TGCGCCAGCAGCCAAGTTGGCGGGAGGGCACAACCAGATACGCAGTATTTT
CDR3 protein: CASSQVGGRAQPDTQYF

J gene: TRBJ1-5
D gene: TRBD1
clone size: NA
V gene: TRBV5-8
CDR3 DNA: TGTGCCAGCAGCTTCGCACCGGGACAGGGGGTGTATCCCCAGCATTTT
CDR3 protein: CASSFAPGQGVYPQHF

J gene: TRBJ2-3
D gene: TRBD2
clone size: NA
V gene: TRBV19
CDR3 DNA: TGTGCCAGTAGGGTTCTAGCGGGAGGTGGGGATACGCAGTATTTT
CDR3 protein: CASRVLAGGGDTQYF

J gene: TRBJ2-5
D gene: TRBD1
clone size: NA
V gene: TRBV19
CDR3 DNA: TGTGCCAGTAGTATAGGAGCCACGGGACAGGGGAAAGGGACCCAGTACTTC
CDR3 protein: CASSIGATGQGKGTQYF

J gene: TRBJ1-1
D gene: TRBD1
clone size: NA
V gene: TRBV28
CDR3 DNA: TGTGCCAGCAGTTTATCAGGGGGAACCACTGAAGCTTTCTTT
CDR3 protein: CASSLSGGTTEAFF

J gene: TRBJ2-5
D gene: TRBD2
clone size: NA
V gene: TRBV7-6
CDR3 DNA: TGTGCCAGCAGCTTAGTTAGCGGGGGCCAAGAGACCCAGTACTTC
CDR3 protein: CASSLVSGGQETQYF

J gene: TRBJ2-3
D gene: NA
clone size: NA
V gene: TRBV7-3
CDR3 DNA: TGTGCCAGCAGCTCTTTAGGGGCGGGACTCGCAGATACGCAGTATTTT
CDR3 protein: CASSSLGAGLADTQYF

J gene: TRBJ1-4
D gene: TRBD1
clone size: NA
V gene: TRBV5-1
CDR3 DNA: TGCGCCAGCAGGACAGGGGTCGATGCAACTAATGAAAAACTGTTTTTT
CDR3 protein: CASRTGVDATNEKLFF

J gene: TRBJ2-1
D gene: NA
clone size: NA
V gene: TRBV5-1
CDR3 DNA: TGCGCCAGCAGCTCCCGACAGATCTCCTACAATGAGCAGTTCTTC
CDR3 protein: CASSSRQISYNEQFF

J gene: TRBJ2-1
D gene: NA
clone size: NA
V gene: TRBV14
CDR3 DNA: TGTGCCAGCAGCCAGCGGGCGGGAAGGGATGAGCAGTTCTTC
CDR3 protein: CASSQRAGRDEQFF

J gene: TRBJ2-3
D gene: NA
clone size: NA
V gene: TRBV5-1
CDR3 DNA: TGCGCCAGCAGCTTACAGGCCACAGATACGCAGTATTTT
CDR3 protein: CASSLQATDTQYF

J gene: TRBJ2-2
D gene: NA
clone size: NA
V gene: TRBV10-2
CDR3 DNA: TGCGCCAGCAGTGATAAAGACAGCCCTGATGGAACCGGGGAGCTGTTTTTT
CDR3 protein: CASSDKDSPDGTGELFF

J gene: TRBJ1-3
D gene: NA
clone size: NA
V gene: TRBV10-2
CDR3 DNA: TGCGCCAGCAGCACGACGGGACTAGGGATGGGGAACACCATATATTTT
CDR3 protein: CASSTTGLGMGNTIYF

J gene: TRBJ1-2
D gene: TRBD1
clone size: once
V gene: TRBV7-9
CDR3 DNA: TGTGCCAGCAGCCCCGGGACAGGGCCGGGCTATGGCTACACCTTC
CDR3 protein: CASSPGTGPGYGYTF

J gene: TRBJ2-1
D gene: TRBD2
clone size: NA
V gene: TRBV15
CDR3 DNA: TGTGCCACCAGAGCGGGGTGGTTAGGTGAGCAGTTCTTC
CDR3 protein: CATRAGWLGEQFF

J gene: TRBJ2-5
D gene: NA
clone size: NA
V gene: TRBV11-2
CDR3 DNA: TGTGCCAGCAGCCCAGGGACACTTAGACAAGAGACCCAGTACTTC
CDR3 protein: CASSPGTLRQETQYF

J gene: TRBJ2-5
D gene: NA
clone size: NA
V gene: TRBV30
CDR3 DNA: TGTGCCTGGACCATAACCGGAGGGACCCAGTACTTC
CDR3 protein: CAWTITGGTQYF